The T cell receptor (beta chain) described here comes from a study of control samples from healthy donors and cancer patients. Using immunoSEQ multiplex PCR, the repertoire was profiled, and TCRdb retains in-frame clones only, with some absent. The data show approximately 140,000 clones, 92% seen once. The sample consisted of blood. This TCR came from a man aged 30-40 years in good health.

CDR3 DNA sequence: TGTGCCAGCAGCTACGGCGGGGGTGTCACAGATACGCAGTATTTT. Amino acids: CASSYGGGVTDTQYF. The chain is built from TRBV6-5 and TRBJ2-3, with TRBD2 matching 7 bases. This CDR3 contains 15 residues. The junction had 8 bases not matched to a gene; V was cut back by 6 bases and J by 2 bases. Germline V gene data show CDR1 as MNHEY and CDR2 as SVGAGI.